The T cell receptor (beta chain) under discussion was sequenced for a study of blood T cell repertoires in COVID-19. CDR3 length equals 12 residues. J lost 6 bases, V lost 4 bases, and 2 bases had no gene match. Germline V gives CDR1 GTSNPN, CDR2 SVGIG (reference sequence). The repertoire was sequenced with immunoSEQ multiplex PCR; TCRdb's copy has only in-frame clones and lacks some. The data show over 200,000 clones, with less than 90% seen just once and roughly 3.3% held by the top ten. This TCR derives from a woman aged 45-60 years in a cohort exposed to, infected with or recovered from COVID-19 (not recorded which). V usage is TRBV30 and J usage is TRBJ1-5; 8 bases map to TRBD1. The source material was PBMCs or T cells enriched from blood (not recorded which). The CDR3 loop reads CAWTGGGQPQHF. CDR3 bases: TGTGCCTGGACAGGGGGCGGTCAGCCCCAGCATTTT.